This T cell receptor (beta chain) derives from a study of T-cell memory formation after mild COVID-19. Broader study findings: There was a balanced CD4/CD8 profile in clones contracting day 15 to 85, and later expanders leaned CD4+.

This CDR3 has 14 residues. The germline gives CDR1 LGHNT, CDR2 FRNRAP. V lost 7 bases and J lost 0, with 10 bases in between. TCRdb re-called the 5' RACE reads through MiXCR, storing one row per CDR3 protein. Of roughly 350,000 distinct CDR3 sequences listed, 25% to 30% were seen once; the top ten hold about 13%. On this clonotype: Its antigen is not identified.

Sequencing was carried out using PBMCs or a T cell subset sorted from them (not recorded which). This sequence joins TRBV12-5 and TRBJ1-5; D is perhaps TRBD1 (6 bases). The receptor comes from an adult woman who had mild COVID-19 (a few samples of this study predate the infection). Cell type and time point are not known. The CDR3 sequence: CASDGQYSNQPQHF. CDR3 nucleotide sequence: TGTGCTAGTGATGGACAGTATAGCAATCAGCCCCAGCATTTT.